A single sample is the source of the 9 T cell receptor beta chains below, sequenced in a study of blood T cell repertoires in COVID-19. The method was immunoSEQ multiplex PCR; TCRdb's version includes in-frame clones alone and lacks a portion of them. The table shows about 36,000 clones, with more than 60% occurring only once. The sequenced sample was peripheral blood. All receptors derive from a man aged 55 to 70 with active COVID-19.

This chain links TRBV6-2 or TRBV6-3 with TRBJ1-1; 7 positions agree with TRBD1. The CDR3 is 16 amino acids. From germline, CDR1 is MNHEY and CDR2 SVGEGT. Germline trimming cut 2 bases from V and 5 bases from J; bases unmatched to any gene: 11. The CDR3 is CASSYGNRGIFTEAFF. Written as DNA, the CDR3 is TGTGCCAGCAGTTACGGTAACAGGGGAATTTTTACTGAAGCTTTCTTT.

The gene calls are TRBV6-4 and TRBJ2-3; no clear D gene. V was clipped by 9 bases and J by 2 bases, with 12 bases between them. CDR1 and CDR2 (germline): MRHNA, SNTAGT. CDR3 length: 13 residues. CDR3 DNA sequence: TGTGCCAGTGGCGCTGGGCACACAGATACGCAGTATTTT. Its protein product is CASGAGHTDTQYF.

V gene TRBV11-2 combines with J gene TRBJ1-5; TRBD1 agrees at 7 bases. The V gene end was trimmed by 0 bases and the J gene end by 9 bases; junction bases not matched to a gene: 5. The CDR3 has 14 amino acids. Germline V gene data show CDR1 as SGHAT and CDR2 as FQNNGV. The CDR3 sequence is CASSLDLGGLPQHF. The CDR3 region has the DNA TGTGCCAGCAGCTTAGATCTAGGGGGCCTGCCCCAGCATTTT.

The chain links TRBV5-1 to TRBJ2-3; weak D call: TRBD2 (6 bases). This CDR3 has 15 residues. The V end lost 0 bases, the J end lost 4 bases, and 12 bases lay between the germline ends. Germline lookup yields CDR1 SGHRS and CDR2 YFSETQ. Here the CDR3 DNA reads TGCGCCAGCAGCTTGGGACTAGGCCCCCCAGATACGCAGTATTTT. This encodes CASSLGLGPPDTQYF.

This sequence joins TRBV10-3 and TRBJ1-2, with D perhaps TRBD1 (5 bases). Germline values: CDR1 ENHRY, CDR2 SYGVKD. V was trimmed by 7 bases and J by 7 bases, leaving 16 bases between them. This CDR3 region has 13 residues. CDR3 in DNA: TGTGCCATCACCCCCGGGCAGGGAGGTGGCTACACCTTC. It specifies CAITPGQGGGYTF.

This clone appeared a single time. The genes are TRBV19 and TRBJ1-1; D unresolved. Deletions cut 3 bases from V and 4 bases from J, with 12 bases between. The germline V gene encodes CDR1 LNHDA and CDR2 SQIVND (reference sequence). The CDR3 sequence is 14 residues long. DNA of the CDR3: TGTGCCAGTAGTATGATGGGAGGGAGCACTGAAGCTTTCTTT. Residues: CASSMMGGSTEAFF.

This rearrangement joins TRBV18 to TRBJ2-7; 8 bases agree with TRBD1. After removal of 0 bases from V and 3 bases from J, the junction contained 1 base not matched to a gene. CDR1 is KGHSH, CDR2 LQKENI, per germline. The length of the CDR3 is 14 residues. In DNA form, the CDR3 reads TGTGCCAGCTCACCACCCGGGACAGGCTACGAGCAGTACTTC. Protein sequence: CASSPPGTGYEQYF.

The chain couples TRBV28 to TRBJ2-7; the match to TRBD2 covers 8 bases. Unmatched junction bases numbered 10, after V lost 6 bases and J lost 3 bases. Germline CDR1 reads MDHEN; CDR2 reads SYDVKM. CDR3 length: 15 residues. The CDR3 sequence: CASRPEREPFYEQYF. CDR3 nucleotide sequence: TGTGCCAGCAGACCAGAGCGGGAGCCGTTCTACGAGCAGTACTTC. Full variable domain (remainder filled in from reference TRBV28 and TRBJ2-7): DVKVTQSSRYLVKRTGEKVFLECVQDMDHENMFWYRQDPGLGLRLIYFSYDVKMKEKGDIPEGYSVSREKKERFSLILESASTNQTSMYLCASRPEREPFYEQYFGPGTRLTVT.

This chain uses TRBV19 with TRBJ1-2; 9 nucleotides line up with TRBD1. This CDR3 contains 17 residues. J gave up 5 bases and V 5 bases, and 15 bases lay outside the gene matches. Germline V gene lookup returns CDR1 LNHDA and CDR2 SQIVND (reference sequence). DNA of the CDR3: TGTGCCAGTAGTGCAACCGGGACAGGGTTAGTTGTGTATGGCTACACCTTC. It codes for CASSATGTGLVVYGYTF.